Each of the 15 T cell receptor beta chains below was sequenced from the same sample in a study of technical replicates of blood from a handful of donors. Sequenced by immunoSEQ multiplex PCR; TCRdb stores in-frame clones only, minus some. The data contain 85,000 to 100,000 clones, 95% of them seen just once; the ten biggest clones take up more than 0.2%. Material for sequencing was T cells isolated from PBMCs. All receptors derive from a human donor in good health.

This clone was picked up a small number of times. V is TRBV6-1 and J is TRBJ1-1; tentatively, D is TRBD1 (6 bases). CDR1 and CDR2 (germline): MNHNS, SASEGT. The CDR3 length is 13 residues. V lost 0 bases and J lost 8, with 10 bases in between. The CDR3 is CASSEADRAEAFF. CDR3 nucleotides: TGTGCCAGCAGTGAAGCGGACAGAGCCGAAGCTTTCTTT.

V and J are TRBV30 and TRBJ2-1; D might be TRBD2 (6 bases). Trimming pared 5 bases from V and 6 bases from J, leaving 14 bases between. Germline V CDR1 and CDR2: GTSNPN, SVGIG (reference sequence). This CDR3 contains 13 residues. The CDR3 loop reads CAWGETRFNEQFF. The CDR3, as DNA: TGTGCCTGGGGGGAGACTAGATTCAATGAGCAGTTCTTC. The complete variable domain, with remaining parts taken from reference TRBV30 and TRBJ2-1, reads SQTIHQWPATLVQPVGSPLSLECTVEGTSNPNLYWYRQAAGRGLQLLFYSVGIGQISSEVPQNLSASRPQDRQFILSSKKLLLSDSGFYLCAWGETRFNEQFFGPGTRLTVL.

The chain uses TRBV7-9 and TRBJ2-7; possibly TRBD2 for D (6 bases). From germline, CDR1 is SEHNR and CDR2 FQNEAQ (reference sequence). V was clipped by 5 bases and J by 1 base, with 9 bases between them. This CDR3 has 13 amino acids. The CDR3 sequence: CASSRSGSYEQYF. Written as DNA, the CDR3 is TGTGCCAGCAGCCGTAGCGGATCCTACGAGCAGTACTTC.

This clone occurred once. The rearrangement uses TRBV28 and TRBJ2-2, with TRBD2 as a possible D gene (6 bases). Between the trimmed V and J ends, which lost 7 bases and 6 bases, there was a span of 18 bases. The CDR3 runs 15 residues. Germline CDR1 and CDR2: MDHEN and SYDVKM. CDR3: CASTSTFRRAGELFF. CDR3 nucleotides: TGTGCCAGCACCTCAACCTTTAGGAGGGCCGGGGAGCTGTTTTTT.

The chain couples TRBV19 to TRBJ2-2, with 8 bases aligning to TRBD1. The trim removed 5 bases at V and 0 bases at J, leaving 5 bases unmatched. Germline lookup yields CDR1 LNHDA and CDR2 SQIVND (reference sequence). The CDR3 sequence is 16 residues long. DNA for the CDR3: TGTGCCAGTAGTCTTCGGACAGGGTCGAACACCGGGGAGCTGTTTTTT. It yields the protein CASSLRTGSNTGELFF.

The J gene is TRBJ2-1, the V gene TRBV5-1; D remains unclear. The germline V gene encodes CDR1 SGHRS and CDR2 YFSETQ. The CDR3 is made up of 12 amino acids. V lost 1 base to trimming and J lost 6 bases, with 5 bases between them. The CDR3 loop reads CASSLLLNEQFF. CDR3 DNA sequence: TGCGCCAGCAGCTTGCTTCTCAATGAGCAGTTCTTC. Full variable domain (remainder filled in from reference TRBV5-1 and TRBJ2-1): KAGVTQTPRYLIKTRGQQVTLSCSPISGHRSVSWYQQTPGQGLQFLFEYFSETQRNKGNFPGRFSGRQFSNSRSEMNVSTLELGDSALYLCASSLLLNEQFFGPGTRLTVL.

The gene calls are TRBV6-4 and TRBJ1-2; TRBD1 is a possible D gene (6 bases). The ends were cut back, 0 bases at V and 2 bases at J, with 10 bases in the middle. Germline V lookup: CDR1 MRHNA, CDR2 SNTAGT. CDR3 length equals 15 residues. CDR3 protein: CASSDSTTGNYGYTF. CDR3 DNA: TGTGCCAGCAGTGACTCGACTACAGGGAACTATGGCTACACCTTC.

V gene TRBV5-1 combines with J gene TRBJ2-5; D is possibly TRBD2 (5 bases). CDR1 and CDR2 from the germline V gene are SGHRS and YFSETQ. This CDR3 is built from 20 residues. V was pared by 1 base and J by 0 bases, with 25 bases between. DNA of the CDR3: TGCGCCAGCAGCTTGCGCCCTAGCCCTCCAGACTACACAGACCAAGAGACCCAGTACTTC. This gives the protein CASSLRPSPPDYTDQETQYF.

This sequence joins TRBV2 and TRBJ2-1; D not resolved. The CDR3 is 15 residues long. Trimming removed 4 bases at V and 9 bases at J, with 19 bases between. Germline V gives CDR1 SNHLY, CDR2 FYNNEI. The CDR3 region is CASSVGPTHPIEQFF. The CDR3 DNA reads as TGTGCCAGCAGTGTGGGCCCCACCCACCCCATTGAGCAGTTCTTC. Variable domain in full (rest from reference TRBV2 and TRBJ2-1): EPEVTQTPSHQVTQMGQEVILRCVPISNHLYFYWYRQILGQKVEFLVSFYNNEISEKSEIFDDQFSVERPDGSNFTLKIRSTKLEDSAMYFCASSVGPTHPIEQFFGPGTRLTVL.

The chain employs TRBV2 and TRBJ1-5, with D perhaps matching TRBD1 (6 bases). The CDR3 consists of 15 residues. Germline V gives CDR1 SNHLY, CDR2 FYNNEI. The V end was cut by 6 bases, the J end by 6 bases, with 18 bases between. The CDR3 nucleotides are TGTGCCAGCAGGGCACCATCGACAGGAAGTCAGCCCCAGCATTTT. Residues: CASRAPSTGSQPQHF.

This chain joins TRBV4-2 and TRBJ2-2; maybe TRBD2 (6 bases). Germline V gene lookup returns CDR1 LGHNA and CDR2 YNFKEQ. V was trimmed by 2 bases and J by 4 bases, leaving 17 bases between them. The CDR3 is made up of 17 amino acids. The CDR3 DNA is TGTGCCAGCAGCCAAAAATACGAGACTAGGCCCACCGGGGAGCTGTTTTTT. Amino acid sequence: CASSQKYETRPTGELFF.

The V call is TRBV6-5, the J call TRBJ1-1; D is possibly TRBD1 (6 bases). V was clipped by 5 bases and J by 3 bases, with 13 bases between them. The V gene's germline CDR1 is MNHEY and CDR2 SVGAGI. This CDR3 spans 14 amino acids. CDR3 amino acids: CASSETGLDTEAFF. In DNA form, the CDR3 reads TGTGCCAGCAGTGAAACAGGGCTCGACACTGAAGCTTTCTTT.

The V gene is TRBV6-1, the J gene TRBJ2-1, with TRBD2 as a possible D gene (6 bases). Trimming removed 4 bases at V and 4 bases at J, with 17 bases between. This CDR3 is 16 amino acids long. From germline, CDR1 is MNHNS and CDR2 SASEGT. This CDR3 is CASSGLGGATYNEQFF. In nucleotides, the CDR3 is TGTGCCAGCAGTGGCCTGGGCGGGGCGACTTACAATGAGCAGTTCTTC.

V and J are TRBV7-9 and TRBJ2-7; D remains unclear. Per germline, CDR1 SEHNR and CDR2 FQNEAQ (reference sequence). The ends were cut back, 5 bases at V and 2 bases at J, with 16 bases in the middle. The CDR3 has 15 amino acids. CDR3 sequence: CASSAVRLSAYEQYF. Here the CDR3 DNA reads TGTGCCAGCAGCGCGGTCCGGTTGTCCGCCTACGAGCAGTACTTC.

This chain connects TRBV23-1 to TRBJ1-2; D gene uncertain. TRBV23-1 qualifies as an ORF whose function is uncertain. The CDR3 runs 13 residues. CDR3 sequence reads: CAPSPVGSVGYTF. The CDR3, as DNA: TGCGCGCCTAGTCCAGTCGGGTCTGTCGGCTACACCTTC.